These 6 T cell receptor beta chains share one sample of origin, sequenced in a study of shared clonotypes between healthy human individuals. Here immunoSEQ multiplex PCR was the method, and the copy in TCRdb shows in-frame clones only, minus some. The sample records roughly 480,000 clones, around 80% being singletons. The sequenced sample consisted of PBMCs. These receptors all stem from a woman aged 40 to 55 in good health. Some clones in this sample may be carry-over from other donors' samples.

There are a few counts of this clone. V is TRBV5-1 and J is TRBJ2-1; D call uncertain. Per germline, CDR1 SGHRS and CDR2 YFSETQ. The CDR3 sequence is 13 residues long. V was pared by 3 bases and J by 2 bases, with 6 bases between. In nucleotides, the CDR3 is TGCGCCAGCAGCTCACCGGCCTACAATGAGCAGTTCTTC. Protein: CASSSPAYNEQFF.

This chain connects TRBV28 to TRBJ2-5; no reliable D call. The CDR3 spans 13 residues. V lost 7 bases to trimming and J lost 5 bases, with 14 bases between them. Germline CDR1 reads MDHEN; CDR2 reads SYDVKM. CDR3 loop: CASNPFGRETQYF. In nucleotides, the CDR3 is TGTGCCAGCAACCCCTTTGGAAGGGAGACCCAGTACTTC.

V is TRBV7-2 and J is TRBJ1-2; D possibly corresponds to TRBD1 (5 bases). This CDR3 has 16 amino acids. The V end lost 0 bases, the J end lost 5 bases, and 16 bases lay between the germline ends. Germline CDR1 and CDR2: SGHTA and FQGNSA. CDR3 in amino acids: CASSLAQGSSPYGYTF. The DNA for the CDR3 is TGTGCCAGCAGCTTAGCGCAGGGCTCGAGCCCTTATGGCTACACCTTC.

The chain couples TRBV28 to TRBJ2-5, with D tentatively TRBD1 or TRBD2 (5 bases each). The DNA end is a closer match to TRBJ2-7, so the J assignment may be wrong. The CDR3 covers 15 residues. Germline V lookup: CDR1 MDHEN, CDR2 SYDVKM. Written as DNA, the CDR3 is TGTGCCAGCAGTTTACCCGGGGATCAGGGTGGCGAGCAGTACTTC. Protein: CASSLPGDQGGEQYF.

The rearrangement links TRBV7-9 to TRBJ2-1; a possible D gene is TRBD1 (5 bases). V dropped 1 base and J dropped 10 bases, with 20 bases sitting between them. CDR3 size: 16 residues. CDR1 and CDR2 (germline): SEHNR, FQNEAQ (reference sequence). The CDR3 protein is CASSLGGRRLPREQFF. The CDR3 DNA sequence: TGTGCCAGCAGCTTAGGGGGCCGTCGGCTTCCCAGAGAGCAGTTCTTC.

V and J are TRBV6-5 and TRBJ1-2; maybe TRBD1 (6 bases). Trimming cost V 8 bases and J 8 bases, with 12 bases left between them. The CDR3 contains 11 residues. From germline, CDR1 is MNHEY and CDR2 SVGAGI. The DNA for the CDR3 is TGTGCCAGCTGGGACACCACAGGCTACACCTTC. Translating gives CASWDTTGYTF.